This T cell receptor beta chain was profiled in a study of early T cells in non-severe SARS-CoV-2 infection. For the study at large: Bulk RNA from unsorted whole blood was sequenced; chains were unpaired.

The CDR3 runs to 14 residues. Unmatched junction bases numbered 2, after V lost 5 bases and J lost 4 bases. Per germline, CDR1 SGHAT and CDR2 FQNNGV. This clonotype was observed many times. Unique molecular identifiers were affixed to single, distinct cDNA molecules. TCRdb re-derived calls from the 5' RACE reads in MiXCR, one entry per CDR3 protein. The profile shows 25,000 to 30,000 distinct CDR3 sequences, 9.5% to 10% of them singletons. The material sequenced was whole blood. The chain carries TRBV11-2 and TRBJ2-5; 12 nucleotides line up with TRBD2. This clonotype originated in an adult who was a healthcare worker with PCR-confirmed SARS-CoV-2 infection or an uninfected control (not recorded which). The CDR3 spells CASSPGLAGETQYF. The CDR3 DNA reads TGTGCCAGCAGCCCGGGACTAGCGGGAGAGACCCAGTACTTC.